The T cell receptor (beta chain) under discussion was sequenced for a study of T cell responses to AZD1222 COVID-19 vaccine. Trimming cost V 7 bases and J 5 bases, with 14 bases left between them. The CDR3 is made up of 14 amino acids. In germline, CDR1 is MNHEY, CDR2 SVGAGI. Turning to this clone: What it recognizes is unknown.

The repertoire was sequenced with immunoSEQ multiplex PCR; TCRdb's copy has only in-frame clones and lacks some. The sample contains around 66,000 clones, 88% of which appear only once. General observations from the study: Baseline serology detected seropositivity in only a handful of AZD1222 recipients.

This receptor was taken from an adult who received the MenACWY meningococcal vaccine as a control. This chain uses TRBV6-5 with TRBJ2-2; D is perhaps TRBD1 (6 bases). This material consisted of peripheral blood, taken 28 days after the second dose of the MenACWY control vaccine. The CDR3 nucleotides are TGTGCCAGCACCTCGAGGGGGTGGACCGGGGAGCTGTTTTTT. Protein sequence: CASTSRGWTGELFF.